These 8 T cell receptor beta chains were all obtained from the same sample, sequenced in a study of human thymus T cells. Resections that were taken during corrective heart surgery supplied the thymus tissue. TCRdb keeps only in-frame clones here, not all; method: immunoSEQ multiplex PCR. The data contain roughly 130,000 clones, around 94% of them singletons. Sequenced material: thymus tissue. The receptors here all came from a boy under two years old with a congenital heart defect but otherwise immunologically healthy.

CDR3 region: CASSLSLGHKPYEQYF. CDR3 DNA sequence: TGTGCCAGCAGCTTAAGTTTGGGACATAAACCCTACGAGCAGTACTTC. The V gene is TRBV11-2, the J gene TRBJ2-7; maybe TRBD1 (6 bases). The germline V gene encodes CDR1 SGHAT and CDR2 FQNNGV. V was pared by 2 bases and J by 2 bases, with 16 bases between. The CDR3 loop spans 16 amino acids.

This clone was seen more than once but under ten times. The chain uses TRBV19 and TRBJ2-3, with 8 bases aligning to TRBD2. The junction had 9 bases not matched to a gene; V was cut back by 11 bases and J by 2 bases. The germline gives CDR1 LNHDA, CDR2 SQIVND (reference sequence). The CDR3 extends over 14 amino acids. CDR3 DNA: TGTGCCGGTAAGCGGGGGCTTAACACAGATACGCAGTATTTT. Its protein is CAGKRGLNTDTQYF.

The chain uses TRBV30 and TRBJ1-1; TRBD1 is a possible D gene (5 bases). V lost 3 bases and J lost 6, with 11 bases in between. The CDR3 is made up of 12 amino acids. Germline V gene sequence: CDR1 GTSNPN, CDR2 SVGIG (reference sequence). The CDR3 here is CAWSPDSPEAFF. The CDR3 DNA sequence: TGTGCCTGGAGCCCAGACAGTCCTGAAGCTTTCTTT.

This sequence joins TRBV2 and TRBJ2-2, with D perhaps TRBD2 (6 bases). CDR1 and CDR2 from the germline V gene are SNHLY and FYNNEI. V lost 7 bases and J lost 8, with 17 bases in between. The CDR3 is 14 residues long. The CDR3 DNA reads TGTGCCAGCATTTCCGGGACTGAGGAAGGGGAGCTGTTTTTT. Protein: CASISGTEEGELFF. Full variable domain (missing parts from reference TRBV2 and TRBJ2-2): EPEVTQTPSHQVTQMGQEVILRCVPISNHLYFYWYRQILGQKVEFLVSFYNNEISEKSEIFDDQFSVERPDGSNFTLKIRSTKLEDSAMYFCASISGTEEGELFFGEGSRLTVL.

The rearrangement joins TRBV6-5 to TRBJ1-6, with D perhaps matching TRBD1 (6 bases). V lost 3 bases and J lost 6, with 12 bases in between. Germline V gives CDR1 MNHEY, CDR2 SVGAGI. The CDR3 contains 15 residues. In DNA form, the CDR3 reads TGTGCCAGCAGTTATCAGGGGACCTTTAATTCACCCCTCCACTTT. Residues: CASSYQGTFNSPLHF.

V is TRBV7-2 and J is TRBJ2-3, with 7 bases fitting TRBD2. This CDR3 is built from 18 residues. V shed 0 bases and J 4 bases; nucleotides not matched to a gene: 13. Germline lookup yields CDR1 SGHTA and CDR2 FQGNSA. This CDR3 is CASSLANSGTNSSDTQYF. The CDR3 DNA follows: TGTGCCAGCAGCTTAGCCAACTCCGGGACTAACTCCTCAGATACGCAGTATTTT.

The V gene is TRBV13, the J gene TRBJ1-6; D unresolved. In germline, CDR1 is PRHDT, CDR2 FYEKMQ (reference sequence). The CDR3 is made up of 14 amino acids. Trimming pared 2 bases from V and 8 bases from J, leaving 10 bases between. The CDR3 DNA reads TGTGCCAGCAGCTTAAAGGAACCTGATTCACCCCTCCACTTT. Its protein product is CASSLKEPDSPLHF.

The V gene is TRBV5-4, the J gene TRBJ1-1; the match to TRBD1 covers 9 bases. Germline assignment: CDR1 SGHNT and CDR2 YYREEE (reference sequence). V was clipped by 0 bases and J by 2 bases; unmatched bases: 8. This CDR3 region has 17 residues. CDR3: CASSLDGTGTLNTEAFF. In DNA form, the CDR3 reads TGTGCCAGCAGCTTGGACGGGACAGGGACTCTCAACACTGAAGCTTTCTTT.